Here is one T cell receptor (beta chain) with its context. This entry is derived from a study of blood T cell repertoires in COVID-19. Profiling relied on immunoSEQ multiplex PCR, and the TCRdb table lists in-frame clones only, not all of them. The profile shows some 60,000 clones, around nine tenths of them singletons. V lost 0 bases and J 2 bases, leaving 9 bases between the germline ends. Germline V gene sequence: CDR1 SGDLS, CDR2 YYNGEE. CDR3 length: 15 amino acids. Sequencing input: peripheral blood. The chain carries TRBV9 and TRBJ1-3; a possible D gene is TRBD1 (5 bases). The receptor's source is a man between 65 and 85 years old with acute or convalescent COVID-19. CDR3 bases: TGTGCCAGCAGCGTAGTCGAAGGGGCTGGAAACACCATATATTTT. As protein: CASSVVEGAGNTIYF.